This entry lists 24 T cell receptor beta chains sequenced from one sample in a study of blood T cell repertoires in COVID-19 (dated by TCRdb to the early 2020s). The library was built by means of the immunoSEQ multiplex PCR assay. TCRdb retrieved this table from immuneACCESS and kept in-frame rearrangements only. Not all clones are present; in checked studies, unresolved V genes account for under half, and no reason is known for the remainder. The sample contains fewer than 35,000 clones, 80% to 90% of them found a single time. The ten largest account for roughly 6.2% of the sample. The sample was peripheral blood. The receptors were gathered from a human donor in a cohort sampled during active COVID-19.

The V call is TRBV2, the J call TRBJ2-5, with TRBD1 matching 7 bases. The CDR3 length is 13 residues. Germline lookup yields CDR1 SNHLY and CDR2 FYNNEI. V gave up 5 bases and J gave up 4 bases; unmatched junction bases: 4. The CDR3 region has the DNA TGTGCCAGCAGTCGGACAGGATTAGAGACCCAGTACTTC. It translates to CASSRTGLETQYF.

V is TRBV7-6 and J is TRBJ1-4; 9 bases agree with TRBD1. After removal of 0 bases from V and 11 bases from J, the junction contained 10 bases not matched to a gene. Germline V CDR1 and CDR2: SGHVS, FNYEAQ. This CDR3 has 16 amino acids. The CDR3 loop reads CASSLAGPGQGGKLFF. In DNA, the CDR3 is TGTGCCAGCAGCTTAGCGGGACCGGGACAGGGTGGGAAACTGTTTTTT. Drawing the rest from reference TRBV7-6 and TRBJ1-4, the complete variable domain is GAGVSQSPRYKVTKRGQDVALRCDPISGHVSLYWYRQALGQGPEFLTYFNYEAQQDKSGLPNDRFSAERPEGSISTLTIQRTEQRDSAMYRCASSLAGPGQGGKLFFGSGTQLSVL.

The genes are TRBV18 and TRBJ2-7, with 8 bases aligning to TRBD1. CDR3 size: 17 residues. Germline V gene data show CDR1 as KGHSH and CDR2 as LQKENI. V shed 3 bases and J 0 bases; nucleotides not matched to a gene: 10. CDR3 bases: TGTGCCAGCTCACCGGGACAGGCTTTTGCTAGCTCCTACGAGCAGTACTTC. Its protein product is CASSPGQAFASSYEQYF.

The chain has TRBV27 and TRBJ2-7, with a tentative D call TRBD2 (6 bases). Germline CDR1 reads MNHEY; CDR2 reads SMNVEV (reference sequence). Trimming took off 0 bases at V and 2 bases at J, with 11 bases between the two ends. The CDR3 runs 15 residues. As DNA, the CDR3 is TGTGCCAGCAGTTTATCGCAGGGACTGCCCTACGAGCAGTACTTC. This sequence encodes CASSLSQGLPYEQYF.

The chain combines TRBV28 with TRBJ2-7; TRBD1 aligns across 9 bases. This CDR3 is 15 amino acids long. The germline V gene encodes CDR1 MDHEN and CDR2 SYDVKM. After removal of 5 bases from V and 2 bases from J, the junction contained 7 bases not matched to a gene. The CDR3 nucleotides are TGTGCCAGCAGTGGGGACAGGGACTCCCCCTACGAGCAGTACTTC. It encodes CASSGDRDSPYEQYF.

The chain is built from TRBV6-2 or TRBV6-3 and TRBJ2-7, with D perhaps matching TRBD2 (6 bases). This CDR3 has 18 amino acids. The germline CDR1 and CDR2 sequences are MNHEY and SVGEGT. Trimming pared 6 bases from V and 2 bases from J, leaving 26 bases between. The CDR3: CASSTLSWTNSRAYEQYF. In DNA form, the CDR3 reads TGTGCCAGCAGCACTTTAAGTTGGACTAACTCCCGAGCCTACGAGCAGTACTTC.

J is TRBJ2-1 and V is TRBV2, with TRBD1 matching 7 bases. Trimming took 0 bases from V and 4 from J; bases not matched to a gene: 18. CDR3 length equals 20 residues. The V gene's germline CDR1 is SNHLY and CDR2 FYNNEI. This chain's CDR3 is CASSEARAVKVTGAYNEQFF. CDR3 nucleotides: TGTGCCAGCAGTGAAGCCAGGGCTGTTAAGGTTACAGGGGCGTACAATGAGCAGTTCTTC. Full variable domain (rest looked up from reference TRBV2 and TRBJ2-1): EPEVTQTPSHQVTQMGQEVILRCVPISNHLYFYWYRQILGQKVEFLVSFYNNEISEKSEIFDDQFSVERPDGSNFTLKIRSTKLEDSAMYFCASSEARAVKVTGAYNEQFFGPGTRLTVL.

Only one count was recorded for this clone. The chain combines TRBV18 with TRBJ1-4; 7 bases are shared with TRBD1. The CDR3 consists of 15 residues. Per germline, CDR1 KGHSH and CDR2 LQKENI. The trim removed 6 bases at V and 3 bases at J, leaving 7 bases unmatched. The CDR3 DNA is TGTGCCAGCTCCCTACAGGGGCTGGCTAATGAAAAACTGTTTTTT. It specifies CASSLQGLANEKLFF.

This clone was detected only once. The chain has TRBV7-8 and TRBJ2-5; TRBD2 matches at 9 bases. J gave up 3 bases and V 3 bases, and 8 bases lay outside the gene matches. CDR3 size: 16 residues. CDR1 and CDR2 (germline): SGHVS, FQNEAQ. The CDR3 DNA reads TGTGCCAGCAGCTTGACTAGCGGCGTGCCCAAAGAGACCCAGTACTTC. Its protein product is CASSLTSGVPKETQYF.

DNA for the CDR3: TGTGCCAGTAGTCCCGTCAGCAATCAGCCCCAGCATTTT. This sequence encodes CASSPVSNQPQHF. This chain connects TRBV19 to TRBJ1-5, with D unclear. Trimming took 5 bases from V and 1 from J, leaving 6 bases between them. The CDR3 totals 13 residues. Per germline, CDR1 LNHDA and CDR2 SQIVND (reference sequence). The variable domain in full, with the rest retrieved from reference TRBV19 and TRBJ1-5, is DGGITQSPKYLFRKEGQNVTLSCEQNLNHDAMYWYRQDPGQGLRLIYYSQIVNDFQKGDIAEGYSVSREKKESFPLTVTSAQKNPTAFYLCASSPVSNQPQHFGDGTRLSIL.

The rearrangement links TRBV5-1 to TRBJ1-2, with 9 bases that match TRBD1. Germline values: CDR1 SGHRS, CDR2 YFSETQ. V was clipped by 3 bases and J by 8 bases; unmatched bases: 8. There are 14 residues in the CDR3. The CDR3 is CASSSAQGAGGYTF. As DNA, the CDR3 is TGCGCCAGCAGCTCGGCACAGGGGGCCGGGGGCTACACCTTC. Complete variable domain (other parts from reference TRBV5-1 and TRBJ1-2): KAGVTQTPRYLIKTRGQQVTLSCSPISGHRSVSWYQQTPGQGLQFLFEYFSETQRNKGNFPGRFSGRQFSNSRSEMNVSTLELGDSALYLCASSSAQGAGGYTFGSGTRLTVV.

The chain has TRBV5-8 and TRBJ2-7; 10 positions match TRBD2. V was clipped by 7 bases and J by 2 bases; unmatched bases: 3. CDR1 and CDR2 (germline): SGHTS, YDEGEE. The CDR3 has 13 amino acids. CDR3 in amino acids: CASRSGRTYEQYF. CDR3 DNA sequence: TGTGCCAGCCGTAGCGGGAGGACCTACGAGCAGTACTTC. Supplemented by reference TRBV5-8 and TRBJ2-7, the full variable domain reads EAGVTQSPTHLIKTRGQQATLRCSPISGHTSVYWYQQALGLGLQFLLWYDEGEERNRGNFPPRFSGRQFPNYSSELNVNALELEDSALYLCASRSGRTYEQYFGPGTRLTVT.

The rearrangement uses TRBV15 and TRBJ2-6; 9 bases agree with TRBD1. The germline V gene encodes CDR1 LNHNV and CDR2 YYDKDF (reference sequence). V lost 0 bases, J lost 5 bases, and 8 bases stayed unmatched. The CDR3 is 18 amino acids. The CDR3 DNA reads as TGTGCCACCAGCAGAGATCTAATCGGACAGGGGAGGGCCAACGTCCTGACTTTC. Translation gives CATSRDLIGQGRANVLTF.

By proportion, this clone is large. The chain carries TRBV5-6 and TRBJ2-7, with D tentatively TRBD1 (5 bases). Trimming cost V 5 bases and J 4 bases, with 10 bases left between them. Germline CDR1 and CDR2: SGHDT and YYEEEE. The CDR3 consists of 12 residues. The CDR3 reads CASSRSGYEQYF. The CDR3, as DNA: TGTGCCAGCAGTCGATCAGGGTACGAGCAGTACTTC. Combining the CDR3 with reference TRBV5-6 and TRBJ2-7 gives the whole variable domain DAGVTQSPTHLIKTRGQQVTLRCSPKSGHDTVSWYQQALGQGPQFIFQYYEEEERQRGNFPDRFSGHQFPNYSSELNVNALLLGDSALYLCASSRSGYEQYFGPGTRLTVT.

The gene calls are TRBV4-1 and TRBJ2-1; D might be TRBD1 (8 bases). V lost 1 base, J lost 2 bases, and 12 bases lay in between. Germline CDR1 reads MGHRA; CDR2 reads YSYEKL. The CDR3 covers 16 residues. CDR3 loop: CASSQVQGGTYNEQFF. CDR3 DNA: TGCGCCAGCAGCCAAGTACAGGGGGGGACCTACAATGAGCAGTTCTTC.

This chain's CDR3 is CASSEGLPSSYEQYF. The CDR3 bases are TGTGCCAGCAGTGAGGGACTGCCAAGCTCCTACGAGCAGTACTTC. This chain uses TRBV6-1 with TRBJ2-7; TRBD2 is a possible D gene (6 bases). The CDR3 totals 15 residues. Trimming shortened V by 3 bases and J by 0 bases, and 12 bases separated the two germline ends. From germline, CDR1 is MNHNS and CDR2 SASEGT.

The chain uses TRBV5-1 and TRBJ2-1; 7 nucleotides match TRBD1. From germline, CDR1 is SGHRS and CDR2 YFSETQ. The CDR3 contains 16 residues. Germline trimming cut 1 base from V and 5 bases from J; bases unmatched to any gene: 9. The CDR3 nucleotides read TGCGCCAGCAGCTTGCGGGCCAGACAGGGCAACAATGAGCAGTTCTTC. This sequence encodes CASSLRARQGNNEQFF. The entire variable domain, with the rest obtained from reference TRBV5-1 and TRBJ2-1, is as follows: KAGVTQTPRYLIKTRGQQVTLSCSPISGHRSVSWYQQTPGQGLQFLFEYFSETQRNKGNFPGRFSGRQFSNSRSEMNVSTLELGDSALYLCASSLRARQGNNEQFFGPGTRLTVL.

The V call is TRBV7-2, the J call TRBJ2-7; tentative D call: TRBD1 (6 bases). Germline assignment: CDR1 SGHTA and CDR2 FQGNSA. V lost 4 bases and J lost 4, with 8 bases in between. This CDR3 has 12 residues. The CDR3 sequence is CASSSRGYEQYF. The DNA for the CDR3 is TGTGCCAGCAGCTCCAGGGGATACGAGCAGTACTTC.

This chain links TRBV5-5 with TRBJ1-1, with 8 bases lining up with TRBD1. Germline loops: CDR1 SGHKS, CDR2 YYEKEE (reference sequence). Unmatched junction bases numbered 11, after V lost 1 base and J lost 6 bases. There are 16 residues in the CDR3. The CDR3, as DNA: TGTGCCAGCAGCTTGCCGACAGGGGAAATTGGATCTGAAGCTTTCTTT. This encodes CASSLPTGEIGSEAFF. Variable domain in full (rest from reference TRBV5-5 and TRBJ1-1): DAGVTQSPTHLIKTRGQQVTLRCSPISGHKSVSWYQQVLGQGPQFIFQYYEKEERGRGNFPDRFSARQFPNYSSELNVNALLLGDSALYLCASSLPTGEIGSEAFFGQGTRLTVV.

The chain is built from TRBV7-2 and TRBJ2-3; TRBD2 aligns across 10 bases. Trimming at V came to 3 bases and at J to 4 bases, leaving 1 base not matched to a gene. The CDR3 spans 14 residues. Germline-derived CDR1 and CDR2 are SGHTA and FQGNSA. CDR3 nucleotide sequence: TGTGCCAGCAGCTTCGGGACTAGCGCAGATACGCAGTATTTT. Amino acids: CASSFGTSADTQYF.

The gene calls are TRBV5-5 and TRBJ1-6; D not certain. CDR1 and CDR2 from the germline V gene are SGHKS and YYEKEE (reference sequence). The ends were cut back, 8 bases at V and 9 bases at J, with 15 bases in the middle. This CDR3 has 13 amino acids. The CDR3 spells CASTWGVGSPLHF. The CDR3 DNA reads TGTGCCAGTACATGGGGAGTTGGTTCACCCCTCCACTTT. Looking up the rest from reference TRBV5-5 and TRBJ1-6 gives the full variable domain: DAGVTQSPTHLIKTRGQQVTLRCSPISGHKSVSWYQQVLGQGPQFIFQYYEKEERGRGNFPDRFSARQFPNYSSELNVNALLLGDSALYLCASTWGVGSPLHFGNGTRLTVT.

The chain employs TRBV18 and TRBJ2-3; TRBD2 matches 7 bases. Germline V gives CDR1 KGHSH, CDR2 LQKENI. J was trimmed by 0 bases and V by 2 bases; bases with no gene match: 2. This CDR3 comprises 15 residues. The CDR3: CASSPVGGSTDTQYF. The CDR3 coding sequence is TGTGCCAGCTCACCAGTGGGGGGGAGCACAGATACGCAGTATTTT.

The DNA for the CDR3 is TGTGCCAGCAGTTCTCAGGGGAATTACGAAGCTTTCTTT. This translates into CASSSQGNYEAFF. The rearrangement joins TRBV2 to TRBJ1-1; D is perhaps TRBD1 (6 bases). Trimming cost V 5 bases and J 8 bases, with 15 bases left between them. CDR1 is SNHLY and CDR2 is FYNNEI in the germline V gene. The CDR3 has 13 residues. Full variable domain (rest looked up from reference TRBV2 and TRBJ1-1): EPEVTQTPSHQVTQMGQEVILRCVPISNHLYFYWYRQILGQKVEFLVSFYNNEISEKSEIFDDQFSVERPDGSNFTLKIRSTKLEDSAMYFCASSSQGNYEAFFGQGTRLTVV.

The rearrangement joins TRBV6-6 to TRBJ1-2, with no clear D. Trimming shortened V by 0 bases and J by 4 bases, and 9 bases separated the two germline ends. Germline V gives CDR1 MNHNY, CDR2 SVGAGI (reference sequence). There are 14 residues in the CDR3. The CDR3 sequence: CASSYSPGFYGYTF. The CDR3 DNA reads TGTGCCAGCAGTTACTCTCCAGGCTTCTATGGCTACACCTTC.